The clone carrying this T cell receptor (beta chain) was detected a few times. This sample was taken from a study of blood T cell repertoires in COVID-19. Study-level information: Donors in the United States, Italy and Spain gave samples during acute or convalescent COVID-19.

The data were produced by immunoSEQ multiplex PCR, yet TCRdb's version contains in-frame clones alone and is incomplete. The table lists 100,000 to 150,000 clones, roughly four fifths of them singletons. Germline lookup yields CDR1 KGHSH and CDR2 LQKENI. The CDR3 is 14 amino acids. The V end was cut by 6 bases, the J end by 3 bases, with 12 bases between. The source of this sequence is a man aged 55 to 69 with acute or convalescent COVID-19. The rearrangement uses TRBV18 and TRBJ1-5, with D possibly being TRBD1 (6 bases). The sample taken for sequencing was peripheral blood. The CDR3 loop reads CASSGAGDNQPQHF. The CDR3 DNA reads as TGTGCCAGCTCGGGGGCTGGGGACAATCAGCCCCAGCATTTT. The full variable domain, in which reference TRBV18 and TRBJ1-5 provide the parts outside the CDR3, is NAGVMQNPRHLVRRRGQEARLRCSPMKGHSHVYWYRQLPEEGLKFMVYLQKENIIDESGMPKERFSAEFPKEGPSILRIQQVVRGDSAAYFCASSGAGDNQPQHFGDGTRLSIL.